A single sample is the source of the 13 T cell receptor beta chains below, sequenced in a study of shared clonotypes between healthy human individuals. The repertoire was sequenced with immunoSEQ multiplex PCR; TCRdb's copy has only in-frame clones and lacks some. The data show around 1.9 million clones, approximately 94% seen once. As defined, naive CD8 cells were CD45RO-negative and positively selected for CCR7, with terminally differentiated effector memory CD45RA+ cells excluded. Sample: naive CD8+ T cells from PBMCs. The receptors originated from a man aged 18-30 years in good health. Some clones in this sample may be carry-over from other donors' samples.

The chain uses TRBV9 and TRBJ1-1; D uncertain. This CDR3 contains 16 residues. CDR1 and CDR2 (germline): SGDLS, YYNGEE. Deletions cut 0 bases from V and 0 bases from J, with 12 bases between. The CDR3 here is CASSVGGGEMNTEAFF. In DNA form, the CDR3 reads TGTGCCAGCAGCGTAGGAGGCGGGGAGATGAACACTGAAGCTTTCTTT.

The chain joins TRBV25-1 to TRBJ2-5; the D is unclear. V was cut by 6 bases and J by 5 bases, with 10 bases left in between. Germline CDR1 reads MGHDK; CDR2 reads SYGVNS. CDR3 length: 12 residues. CDR3 amino acids: CASSGPEETQYF. The CDR3 bases are TGTGCCAGCAGCGGCCCCGAGGAGACCCAGTACTTC.

The chain combines TRBV14 with TRBJ1-5; TRBD1 is a possible D gene (6 bases). Trimming stripped 1 base from V and 7 bases from J, with 14 bases between. This CDR3 comprises 15 residues. Germline V gene data show CDR1 as SGHDN and CDR2 as FVKESK. DNA of the CDR3: TGTGCCAGCAGCCAAGGACAGGATGCGGGGCAGCCCCAGCATTTT. This encodes CASSQGQDAGQPQHF.

The chain is built from TRBV5-1 and TRBJ2-7; tentative D call: TRBD1 (5 bases). Germline lookup yields CDR1 SGHRS and CDR2 YFSETQ. V was shortened by 0 bases and J by 0 bases, with 10 bases between the two germline ends. The CDR3 runs 15 residues. CDR3 nucleotide sequence: TGCGCCAGCAGCTTGGACAGGCTTTTCTCCTACGAGCAGTACTTC. Its protein is CASSLDRLFSYEQYF. Variable domain in full (rest from reference TRBV5-1 and TRBJ2-7): KAGVTQTPRYLIKTRGQQVTLSCSPISGHRSVSWYQQTPGQGLQFLFEYFSETQRNKGNFPGRFSGRQFSNSRSEMNVSTLELGDSALYLCASSLDRLFSYEQYFGPGTRLTVT.

The rearrangement uses TRBV4-1 and TRBJ2-7; 9 nucleotides agree with TRBD1. The CDR3 has 15 residues. The junction had 5 bases not matched to a gene; V was cut back by 1 base and J by 4 bases. Germline CDR1 MGHRA, CDR2 YSYEKL. For the CDR3, the DNA is TGCGCCAGCAGCCAAGGAGTACAGGGGGCGTACGAGCAGTACTTC. Its protein is CASSQGVQGAYEQYF.

The chain couples TRBV2 to TRBJ1-5; 7 positions match TRBD1. Germline trimming cut 3 bases from V and 0 bases from J; bases unmatched to any gene: 11. The V gene's germline CDR1 is SNHLY and CDR2 FYNNEI. The CDR3 consists of 18 residues. Here the CDR3 DNA reads TGTGCCAGCAGTGAGCAAGCCGGGACAGTTTATAGCAATCAGCCCCAGCATTTT. It codes for CASSEQAGTVYSNQPQHF.

The chain recombines TRBV11-2 with TRBJ2-2; D uncertain. V was pared by 2 bases and J by 3 bases, with 10 bases between. The length of the CDR3 is 15 residues. CDR1 is SGHAT and CDR2 is FQNNGV in the germline V gene. CDR3 coding DNA: TGTGCCAGCAGCTTACCCGGGTCTTACACCGGGGAGCTGTTTTTT. Protein product: CASSLPGSYTGELFF.

Note on this clone: Other DNA sequences from this sample encode an identical CDR3 as well. CDR3 DNA: TGTGCCAGCAGTTCCCGGACTAGCGGGAGTTACGAGCAGTACTTC. This translates into CASSSRTSGSYEQYF. The chain is built from TRBV27 and TRBJ2-7; 13 bases fit TRBD2. Trimming removed 4 bases from V and 4 bases from J; junction bases left unmatched: 4. CDR3 size: 15 residues. From germline, CDR1 is MNHEY and CDR2 SMNVEV (reference sequence).

This clone appeared a few times. The rearrangement joins TRBV30 to TRBJ1-1; TRBD1 agrees at 8 bases. V gave up 8 bases and J gave up 4 bases; unmatched junction bases: 9. Germline V lookup: CDR1 GTSNPN, CDR2 SVGIG (reference sequence). The CDR3 covers 13 residues. The CDR3 nucleotides are TGTGCCGGTGTAGACAGGGGTGGCACTGAAGCTTTCTTT. Translation: CAGVDRGGTEAFF.

The chain employs TRBV5-1 and TRBJ2-7; 7 bases align to TRBD1. CDR3 length equals 17 residues. Unmatched junction bases numbered 10, after V lost 1 base and J lost 0 bases. The germline V gene has CDR1 SGHRS and CDR2 YFSETQ. CDR3 amino acids: CASSLRTGTEDSYEQYF. CDR3 DNA sequence: TGCGCCAGCAGCTTGCGTACCGGGACAGAAGACTCCTACGAGCAGTACTTC.

This chain joins TRBV11-2 and TRBJ2-5, with a tentative D call TRBD2 (5 bases). This CDR3 contains 15 residues. V was trimmed by 2 bases and J by 0 bases, leaving 10 bases between them. CDR1 and CDR2 (germline): SGHAT, FQNNGV. The CDR3: CASSLFREDQETQYF. The CDR3, as DNA: TGTGCCAGCAGCTTATTCCGGGAAGACCAAGAGACCCAGTACTTC.

V usage is TRBV29-1 and J usage is TRBJ2-3; D might be TRBD2 (6 bases). The CDR3 is made up of 14 amino acids. Trimming took 8 bases from V and 2 from J, leaving 17 bases between them. Germline CDR1 SQVTM, CDR2 ANQGSEA. The CDR3: CSPQTLAYTDTQYF. CDR3 sequence (DNA): TGCAGCCCCCAGACACTAGCTTACACAGATACGCAGTATTTT.

The J gene is TRBJ2-7, the V gene TRBV23-1, with 7 bases lining up with TRBD1. TRBV23-1 is an ORF, with its function uncertain. Unmatched junction bases numbered 5, after V lost 0 bases and J lost 6 bases. The CDR3 contains 14 residues. The CDR3 loop reads CASSQSRTGFEQYF. CDR3 bases: TGCGCCAGCAGTCAATCCCGGACAGGTTTCGAGCAGTACTTC.